This T cell receptor beta chain was captured by sequencing in a study of cytomegalovirus exposure and HLA in healthy donors. As to this clone: What it binds is not known.

This CDR3 spans 15 amino acids. Germline CDR1 MGHDK, CDR2 SYGVNS. V was shortened by 3 bases and J by 0 bases, with 12 bases between the two germline ends. Overall study results and limits: TCR beta chains numbering some 160 were designated cytomegalovirus-associated. Donors belonging to an Asian-associated ancestry cluster reportedly showed fewer N-insertions in productive TCRs than the roughly 700-donor mean, according to what a later analysis found.

It was with 60 Vbeta and 13 Jbeta primers that the PCR ran. Sequenced by immunoSEQ multiplex PCR; TCRdb stores in-frame clones only, minus some. The sample lists about 160,000 clones; over 70% were seen once. The chain has TRBV25-1 and TRBJ2-7; no definite D call. The sequence came from a male donor in good health and CMV-seropositive. Sequenced input: PBMCs. The CDR3 loop reads CASSDGTENSYEQYF. The CDR3 DNA reads TGTGCCAGCAGTGACGGAACGGAGAACTCCTACGAGCAGTACTTC.